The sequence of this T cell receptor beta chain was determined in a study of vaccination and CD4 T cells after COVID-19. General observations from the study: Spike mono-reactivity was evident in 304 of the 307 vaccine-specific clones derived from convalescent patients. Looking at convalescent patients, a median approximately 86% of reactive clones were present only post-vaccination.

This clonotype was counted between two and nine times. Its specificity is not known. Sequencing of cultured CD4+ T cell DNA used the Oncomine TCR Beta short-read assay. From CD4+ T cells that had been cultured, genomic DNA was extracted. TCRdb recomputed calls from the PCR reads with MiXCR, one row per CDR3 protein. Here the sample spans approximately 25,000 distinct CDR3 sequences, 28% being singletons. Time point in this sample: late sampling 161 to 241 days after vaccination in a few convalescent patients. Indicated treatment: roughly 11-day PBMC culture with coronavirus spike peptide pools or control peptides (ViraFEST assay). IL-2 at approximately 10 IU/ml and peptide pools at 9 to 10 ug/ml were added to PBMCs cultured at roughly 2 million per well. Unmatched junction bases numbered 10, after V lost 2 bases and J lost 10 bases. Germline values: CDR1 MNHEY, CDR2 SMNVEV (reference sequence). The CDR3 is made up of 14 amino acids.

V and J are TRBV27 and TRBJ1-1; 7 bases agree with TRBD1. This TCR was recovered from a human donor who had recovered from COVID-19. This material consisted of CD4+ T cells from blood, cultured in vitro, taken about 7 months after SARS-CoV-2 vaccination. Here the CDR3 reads CASSLQPTRGRAFF. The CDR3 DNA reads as TGTGCCAGCAGTTTACAACCGACCAGGGGGAGAGCTTTCTTT.